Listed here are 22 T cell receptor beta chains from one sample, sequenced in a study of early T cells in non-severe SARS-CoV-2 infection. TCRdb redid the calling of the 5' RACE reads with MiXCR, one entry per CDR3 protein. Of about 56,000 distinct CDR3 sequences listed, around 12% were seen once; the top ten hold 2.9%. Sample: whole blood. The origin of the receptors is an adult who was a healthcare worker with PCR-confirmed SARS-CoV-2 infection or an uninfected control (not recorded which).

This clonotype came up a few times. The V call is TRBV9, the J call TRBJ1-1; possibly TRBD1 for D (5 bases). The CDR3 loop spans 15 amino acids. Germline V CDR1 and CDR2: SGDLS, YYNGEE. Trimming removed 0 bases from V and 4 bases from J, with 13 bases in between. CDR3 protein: CASSVGGGSFTEAFF. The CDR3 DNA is TGTGCCAGCAGCGTAGGCGGGGGTAGTTTCACTGAAGCTTTCTTT.

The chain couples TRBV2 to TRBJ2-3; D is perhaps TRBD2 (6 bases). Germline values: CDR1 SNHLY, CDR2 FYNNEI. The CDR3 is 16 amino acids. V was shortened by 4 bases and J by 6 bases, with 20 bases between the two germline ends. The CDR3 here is CASSGLAGLLRDTQYF. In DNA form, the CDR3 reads TGTGCCAGCAGTGGGTTGGCGGGACTCCTGAGGGATACGCAGTATTTT.

The CDR3: CASGRLAGDEQFF. CDR3 sequence (DNA): TGCGCCAGCGGCCGACTAGCGGGGGATGAGCAGTTCTTC. The chain combines TRBV10-1 with TRBJ2-1; 12 bases align to TRBD2. The CDR3 totals 13 residues. The V gene's germline CDR1 is WNHNN and CDR2 SYGVQD (reference sequence). V shed 8 bases, J shed 8 bases, and the junction held 4 bases outside the gene matches.

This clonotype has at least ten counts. CDR3 nucleotides: TGTGCCAGCAGCTTAGTACCGGGACAGGGGACCTACGAGCAGTACTTC. Translated, it gives CASSLVPGQGTYEQYF. The chain is built from TRBV7-2 and TRBJ2-7; 10 bases map to TRBD1. This CDR3 region has 16 residues. Germline V CDR1 and CDR2: SGHTA, FQGNSA. With V trimmed by 1 base and J by 2 bases, 5 bases remained unmatched.

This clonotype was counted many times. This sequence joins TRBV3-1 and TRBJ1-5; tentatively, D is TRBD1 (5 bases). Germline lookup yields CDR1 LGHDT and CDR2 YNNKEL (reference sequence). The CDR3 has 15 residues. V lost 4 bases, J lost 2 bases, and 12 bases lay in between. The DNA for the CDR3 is TGTGCCAGCAGCCCGGACGGGGGTGGCAATCAGCCCCAGCATTTT. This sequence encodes CASSPDGGGNQPQHF.

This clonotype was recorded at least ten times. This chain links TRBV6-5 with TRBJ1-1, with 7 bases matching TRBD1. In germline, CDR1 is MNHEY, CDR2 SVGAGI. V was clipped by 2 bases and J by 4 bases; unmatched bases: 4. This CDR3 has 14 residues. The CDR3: CASSYGRTGTEAFF. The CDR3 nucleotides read TGTGCCAGCAGTTACGGCAGGACAGGCACTGAAGCTTTCTTT.

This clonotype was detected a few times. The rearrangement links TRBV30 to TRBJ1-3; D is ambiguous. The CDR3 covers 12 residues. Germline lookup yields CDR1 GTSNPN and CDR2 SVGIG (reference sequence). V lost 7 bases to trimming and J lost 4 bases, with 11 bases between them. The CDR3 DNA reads TGTGCCTCTCAGGATATAGGAAACACCATATATTTT. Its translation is CASQDIGNTIYF. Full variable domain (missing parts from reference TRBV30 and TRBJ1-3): SQTIHQWPATLVQPVGSPLSLECTVEGTSNPNLYWYRQAAGRGLQLLFYSVGIGQISSEVPQNLSASRPQDRQFILSSKKLLLSDSGFYLCASQDIGNTIYFGEGSWLTVV.

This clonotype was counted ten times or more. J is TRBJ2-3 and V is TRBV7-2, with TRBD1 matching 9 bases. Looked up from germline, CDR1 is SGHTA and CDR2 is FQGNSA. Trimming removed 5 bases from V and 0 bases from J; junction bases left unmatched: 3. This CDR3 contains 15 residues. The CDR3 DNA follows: TGTGCCAGCAGCCTTGACAGGGGGAGCACAGATACGCAGTATTTT. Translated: CASSLDRGSTDTQYF.

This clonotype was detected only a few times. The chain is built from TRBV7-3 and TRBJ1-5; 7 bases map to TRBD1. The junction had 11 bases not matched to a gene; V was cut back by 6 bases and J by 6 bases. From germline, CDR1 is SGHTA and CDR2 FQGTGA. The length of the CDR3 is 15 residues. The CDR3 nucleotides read TGTGCCAGCAGGCCAGCGGGACAGAGCCTTCAGCCCCAGCATTTT. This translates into CASRPAGQSLQPQHF.

The chain's CDR3 is CASTLTPRGWVADTQYF. The CDR3 DNA follows: TGTGCCAGCACCCTAACCCCGCGGGGGTGGGTAGCAGATACGCAGTATTTT. The chain links TRBV7-8 to TRBJ2-3, with 7 positions matching TRBD2. Germline assignment: CDR1 SGHVS and CDR2 FQNEAQ. V dropped 7 bases and J dropped 4; count of bases not matched to a gene: 17. There are 17 residues in the CDR3. Using reference TRBV7-8 and TRBJ2-3 for the parts outside the CDR3, the full variable domain is GAGVSQSPRYKVAKRGQDVALRCDPISGHVSLFWYQQALGQGPEFLTYFQNEAQLDKSGLPSDRFFAERPEGSVSTLKIQRTQQEDSAVYLCASTLTPRGWVADTQYFGPGTRLTVL.

The CDR3 here is CASSPNRRLAGATGELFF. CDR3 in DNA: TGTGCCAGCAGTCCGAACCGGAGACTAGCGGGAGCCACCGGGGAGCTGTTTTTT. The chain joins TRBV6-5 to TRBJ2-2; 12 positions match TRBD2. This CDR3 contains 18 residues. Germline V gene data show CDR1 as MNHEY and CDR2 as SVGAGI. With V trimmed by 5 bases and J by 4 bases, 11 bases remained unmatched.

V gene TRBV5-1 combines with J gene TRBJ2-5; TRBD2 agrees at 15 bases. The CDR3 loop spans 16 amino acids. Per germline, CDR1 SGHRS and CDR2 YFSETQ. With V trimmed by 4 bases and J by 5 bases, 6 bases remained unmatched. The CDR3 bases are TGCGCCAGCAGCATGGGACTAGCGGGGGGCCAGGAGACCCAGTACTTC. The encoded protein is CASSMGLAGGQETQYF.

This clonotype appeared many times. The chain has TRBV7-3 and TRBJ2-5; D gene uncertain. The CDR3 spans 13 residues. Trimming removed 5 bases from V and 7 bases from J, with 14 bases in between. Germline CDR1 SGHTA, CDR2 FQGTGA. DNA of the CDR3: TGTGCCAGCAGCCCAGAGGCAGGAATGACCCAGTACTTC. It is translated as CASSPEAGMTQYF.

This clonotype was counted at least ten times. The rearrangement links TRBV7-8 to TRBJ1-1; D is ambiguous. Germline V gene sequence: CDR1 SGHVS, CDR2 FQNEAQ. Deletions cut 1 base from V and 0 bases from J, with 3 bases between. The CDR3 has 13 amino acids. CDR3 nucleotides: TGTGCCAGCAGCTTAGATCTGAACACTGAAGCTTTCTTT. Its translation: CASSLDLNTEAFF.

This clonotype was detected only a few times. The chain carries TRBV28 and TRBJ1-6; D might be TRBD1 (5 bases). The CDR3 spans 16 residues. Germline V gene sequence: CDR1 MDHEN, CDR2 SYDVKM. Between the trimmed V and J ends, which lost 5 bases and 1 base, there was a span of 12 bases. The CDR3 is CASSTQRGSYNSPLHF. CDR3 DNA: TGTGCCAGCAGTACCCAAAGGGGTTCCTATAATTCACCCCTCCACTTT.

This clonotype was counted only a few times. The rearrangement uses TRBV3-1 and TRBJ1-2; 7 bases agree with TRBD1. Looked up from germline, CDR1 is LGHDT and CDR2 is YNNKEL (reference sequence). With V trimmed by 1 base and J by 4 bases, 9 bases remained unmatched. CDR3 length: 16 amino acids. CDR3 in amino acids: CASSQAHTGVGYGYTF. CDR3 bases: TGTGCCAGCAGCCAAGCTCATACAGGGGTCGGCTATGGCTACACCTTC. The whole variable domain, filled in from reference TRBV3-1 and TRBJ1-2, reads DTAVSQTPKYLVTQMGNDKSIKCEQNLGHDTMYWYKQDSKKFLKIMFSYNNKELIINETVPNRFSPKSPDKAHLNLHINSLELGDSAVYFCASSQAHTGVGYGYTFGSGTRLTVV.

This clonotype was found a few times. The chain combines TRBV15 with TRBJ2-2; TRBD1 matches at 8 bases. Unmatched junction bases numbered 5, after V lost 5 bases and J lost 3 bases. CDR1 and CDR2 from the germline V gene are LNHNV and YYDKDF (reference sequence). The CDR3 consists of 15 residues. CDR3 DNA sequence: TGTGCCACCAGCGTACCGGGACAGGACACCGGGGAGCTGTTTTTT. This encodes CATSVPGQDTGELFF.

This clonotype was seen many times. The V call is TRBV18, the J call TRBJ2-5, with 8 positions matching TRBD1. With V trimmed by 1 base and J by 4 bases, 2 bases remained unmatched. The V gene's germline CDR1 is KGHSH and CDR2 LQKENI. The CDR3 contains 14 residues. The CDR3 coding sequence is TGTGCCAGCTCACCACTACAGGGGGTAGAGACCCAGTACTTC. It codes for CASSPLQGVETQYF.

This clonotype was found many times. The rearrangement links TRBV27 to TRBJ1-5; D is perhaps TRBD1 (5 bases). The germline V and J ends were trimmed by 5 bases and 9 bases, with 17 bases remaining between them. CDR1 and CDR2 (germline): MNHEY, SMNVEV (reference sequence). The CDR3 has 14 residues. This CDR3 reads CASSLRAPFWPQHF. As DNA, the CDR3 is TGTGCCAGCAGTCTCAGGGCCCCGTTTTGGCCCCAGCATTTT.

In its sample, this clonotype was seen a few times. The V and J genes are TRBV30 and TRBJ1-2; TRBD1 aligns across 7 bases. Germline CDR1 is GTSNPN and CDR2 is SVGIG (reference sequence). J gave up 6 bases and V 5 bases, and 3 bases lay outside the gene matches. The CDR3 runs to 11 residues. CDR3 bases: TGTGCCTGGGACAGGGTTGATGGCTACACCTTC. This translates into CAWDRVDGYTF.

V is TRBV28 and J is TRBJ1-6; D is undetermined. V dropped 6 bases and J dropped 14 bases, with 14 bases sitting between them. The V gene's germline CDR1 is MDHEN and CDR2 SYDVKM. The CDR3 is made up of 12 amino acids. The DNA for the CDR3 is TGTGCCAGCAGCCTATCGGACGAATCCCTCCACTTT. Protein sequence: CASSLSDESLHF.

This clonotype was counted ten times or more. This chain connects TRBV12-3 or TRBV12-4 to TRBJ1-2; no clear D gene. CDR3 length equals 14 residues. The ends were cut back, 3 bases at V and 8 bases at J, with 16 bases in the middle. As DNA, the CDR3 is TGTGCCAGCAGTTTGGCAGTAGCCTATGGAGGCTACACCTTC. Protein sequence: CASSLAVAYGGYTF.